This T cell receptor beta chain appears in the sequencing data of a study of blood T cell repertoires in COVID-19. Study-level background: The cDNA or gDNA used as material had been derived from T cells, B-cell-depleted T cells, or PBMCs.

Sequencing used immunoSEQ multiplex PCR; TCRdb keeps in-frame clones, though not all of them. Found here are 180,000 or so clones, around 83% of them singletons; the top ten hold around 0.99%. V lost 0 bases and J lost 1; bases outside the gene matches: 5. The CDR3 loop spans 17 amino acids. From germline, CDR1 is SGHRS and CDR2 YFSETQ. V and J are TRBV5-1 and TRBJ2-3, with TRBD2 identical over 10 bases. The clonotype originates from a man aged 18 to 29 with acute or convalescent COVID-19. Input material: peripheral blood. The CDR3 DNA follows: TGCGCCAGCAGCTTGGATATAGCGGGGGGCCGCACAGATACGCAGTATTTT. Protein product: CASSLDIAGGRTDTQYF.